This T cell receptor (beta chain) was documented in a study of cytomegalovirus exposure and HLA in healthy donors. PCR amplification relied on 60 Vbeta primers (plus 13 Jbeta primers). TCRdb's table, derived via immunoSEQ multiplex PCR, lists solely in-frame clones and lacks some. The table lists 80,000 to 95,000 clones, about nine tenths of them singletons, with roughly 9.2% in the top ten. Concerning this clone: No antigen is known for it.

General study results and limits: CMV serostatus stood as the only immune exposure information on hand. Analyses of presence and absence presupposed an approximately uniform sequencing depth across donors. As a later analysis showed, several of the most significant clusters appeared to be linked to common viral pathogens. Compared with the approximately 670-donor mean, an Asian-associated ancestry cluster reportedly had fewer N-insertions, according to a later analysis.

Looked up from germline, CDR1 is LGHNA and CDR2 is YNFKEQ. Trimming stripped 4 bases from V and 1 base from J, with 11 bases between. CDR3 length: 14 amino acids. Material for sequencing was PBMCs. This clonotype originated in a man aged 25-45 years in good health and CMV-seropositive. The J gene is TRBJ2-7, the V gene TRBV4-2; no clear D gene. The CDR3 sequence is CASSPIPGSYEQYF. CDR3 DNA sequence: TGTGCCAGCAGCCCTATCCCCGGTTCCTACGAGCAGTACTTC.